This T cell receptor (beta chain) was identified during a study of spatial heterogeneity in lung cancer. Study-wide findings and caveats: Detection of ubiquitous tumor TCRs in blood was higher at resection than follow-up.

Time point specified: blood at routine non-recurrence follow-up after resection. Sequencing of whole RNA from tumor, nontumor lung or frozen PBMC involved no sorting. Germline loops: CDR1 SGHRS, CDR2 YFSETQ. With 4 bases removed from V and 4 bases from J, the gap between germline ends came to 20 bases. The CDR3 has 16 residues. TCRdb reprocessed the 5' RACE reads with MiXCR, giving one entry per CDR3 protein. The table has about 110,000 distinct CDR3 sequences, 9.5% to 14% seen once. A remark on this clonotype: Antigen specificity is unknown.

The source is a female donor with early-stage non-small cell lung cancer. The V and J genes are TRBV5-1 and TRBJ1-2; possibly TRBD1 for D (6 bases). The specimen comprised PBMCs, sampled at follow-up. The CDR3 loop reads CASSPDPGGASYGYTF. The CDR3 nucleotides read TGCGCCAGCAGCCCAGATCCGGGGGGCGCCTCCTATGGCTACACCTTC.